The 25 T cell receptor beta chains reported below all come from one sample, sequenced in a study of metastatic and nonmetastatic thyroid tumors. No patient had received any treatment before thyroid surgery. MiXCR reprocessed the PCR reads for TCRdb. The sample consists of approximately 82,000 clones, 9.5% to 15% of them appearing once. The sequenced sample consisted of tumor tissue. These receptors came from a female donor with papillary thyroid cancer or a benign thyroid nodule (not recorded which). Some clones in this sample may be carry-over from other donors' samples.

This clone has more than one count but fewer than ten. The rearrangement uses TRBV6-1 and TRBJ1-2; no reliable D call. The CDR3 runs to 12 residues. Trimming removed 7 bases from V and 8 bases from J, with 14 bases in between. Germline CDR1 reads MNHNS; CDR2 reads SASEGT. The DNA of the CDR3 is TGTGCCAGCACGGATTCTATCGACGGCTACACCTTC. Amino acids: CASTDSIDGYTF.

This clone was recorded many times. V is TRBV6-2 or TRBV6-3 and J is TRBJ2-5, with D tentatively TRBD2 (5 bases). The CDR3 runs to 13 residues. Trimming took off 5 bases at V and 3 bases at J, with 10 bases between the two ends. CDR1 is MNHEY and CDR2 is SVGEGT in the germline V gene. The CDR3 protein is CASSRTREETQYF. The CDR3 bases are TGTGCCAGCAGTCGGACTCGAGAAGAGACCCAGTACTTC.

This clone was recorded many times. This sample also contains other DNA sequences that code for the same CDR3. V and J are TRBV11-2 and TRBJ2-7, with D uncertain. The germline V and J ends were trimmed by 1 base and 2 bases, with 3 bases remaining between them. The CDR3 extends over 12 amino acids. Per the germline V gene, CDR1 is SGHAT and CDR2 is FQNNGV. The chain's CDR3 is CASSLVTYEQYF. The CDR3 nucleotides are TGTGCCAGCAGCTTAGTGACCTACGAGCAGTACTTC.

At least ten counts were recorded for this clone. Relative to the germline gene, one junction end is altered; a read error may explain this. The V gene is TRBV5-1, the J gene TRBJ2-7; maybe TRBD1 (6 bases). The CDR3 sequence is 15 residues long. The germline gives CDR1 SGHRS, CDR2 YFSETQ. CDR3 residues: CASSLSGQLSNEQYF. The DNA of the CDR3 is TGCGCCAGCAGCTTGTCCGGACAGCTCTCCAACGAGCAGTACTTC.

This clone was seen only a few times. This may stem from a read error, because a much larger clone lies one nucleotide away. This chain joins TRBV7-9 and TRBJ1-6; D ambiguous. The CDR3 contains 15 residues. Germline V gene sequence: CDR1 SEHNR, CDR2 FQNEAQ (reference sequence). Trimming took 5 bases from V and 3 from J, leaving 11 bases between them. The DNA for the CDR3 is TGTGCCAGCAGCCCTGTCGGCAGCTATAATTCACCCCTCCACTTT. Translated: CASSPVGSYNSPLHF.

This clone has a count of ten or more. V usage is TRBV5-1 and J usage is TRBJ2-7; 12 bases map to TRBD2. The CDR3 sequence is 15 residues long. The ends lost 0 bases at V and 6 bases at J; junction bases unmatched: 4. The germline V gene has CDR1 SGHRS and CDR2 YFSETQ. CDR3 sequence: CASSLGLAGVAEQYF. For the CDR3, the DNA is TGCGCCAGCAGCTTGGGACTAGCGGGAGTAGCCGAGCAGTACTTC.

Ten or more counts support this clone. The chain links TRBV20-1 to TRBJ1-1; D is unresolved. CDR3 length: 13 residues. CDR1 and CDR2 (germline): DFQATT, SNEGSKA (reference sequence). V was shortened by 2 bases and J by 9 bases, with 16 bases between the two germline ends. The CDR3 region is CSARQWNNEKAFF. CDR3 bases: TGCAGTGCTAGACAATGGAATAACGAGAAAGCTTTCTTT.

This clone appeared many times. The chain joins TRBV19 to TRBJ2-3; D is tentatively TRBD1 or TRBD2 (5 bases each). Trimming cost V 6 bases and J 4 bases, with 8 bases left between them. Per germline, CDR1 LNHDA and CDR2 SQIVND (reference sequence). The CDR3 runs to 12 residues. CDR3 coding DNA: TGTGCCAGTAGGGGGGTCTCAGATACGCAGTATTTT. It yields the protein CASRGVSDTQYF.

This clone came up many times. V and J are TRBV7-3 and TRBJ2-3, with 11 bases identical to TRBD1. The CDR3 length is 14 residues. Germline V gene data show CDR1 as SGHTA and CDR2 as FQGTGA. After removal of 3 bases from V and 5 bases from J, the junction contained 1 base not matched to a gene. CDR3 amino acids: CASSFGTGGDTQYF. The CDR3 DNA reads TGTGCCAGCAGCTTCGGGACAGGGGGAGATACGCAGTATTTT.

This clone was seen a handful of times. An end of the junction does not agree with germline; a read error may underlie this. The chain couples TRBV12-3 or TRBV12-4 to TRBJ1-2; D not resolved. The CDR3 totals 16 residues. The CDR3 loop is CASSTSAGQLTYGYAF. The DNA of the CDR3 is TGTGCCAGCAGTACCTCGGCAGGTCAACTTACCTATGGCTACGCCTTC.

This clone was seen many times. The CDR3: CASSLYRQGGRGDTYEQYF. CDR3 bases: TGTGCCAGCAGCTTGTATCGGCAGGGTGGGCGGGGAGACACTTACGAGCAGTACTTC. This chain uses TRBV5-4 with TRBJ2-7; TRBD2 is a possible D gene (6 bases). This CDR3 region has 19 residues. Trimming left V 1 base short and J 4 bases short, with 27 bases between. The V gene's germline CDR1 is SGHNT and CDR2 YYREEE (reference sequence).

To note about this clone: This clone may be a read error of a much larger clone one base away. The same CDR3 also results from other DNA sequences found in this sample. The rearrangement uses TRBV12-5 and TRBJ1-3, with 9 bases fitting TRBD1. This CDR3 region has 15 residues. V was pared by 6 bases and J by 4 bases, with 7 bases of the junction left unmatched. Germline V gene data show CDR1 as LGHNT and CDR2 as FRNRAP. DNA of the CDR3: TGTGCTAGTGGCTCGGGGACAGGGAGAGGAAACACCATATATTTT. Residues: CASGSGTGRGNTIYF. The full variable domain, with the rest looked up from reference TRBV12-5 and TRBJ1-3, is DARVTQTPRHKVTEMGQEVTMRCQPILGHNTVFWYRQTMMQGLELLAYFRNRAPLDDSGMPKDRFSAEMPDATLATLKIQPSEPRDSAVYFCASGSGTGRGNTIYFGEGSWLTVV.

The sample holds many counts of this clone. V and J are TRBV10-2 and TRBJ2-5; 9 bases map to TRBD1. CDR1 is WSHSY and CDR2 is SAAADI in the germline V gene. V lost 8 bases to trimming and J lost 9 bases; unmatched junction nucleotides: 13. There are 14 residues in the CDR3. The CDR3 bases are TGCGCCAGCTGTTCCGGACAGGGGCTCCTGGCCCAGTACTTC. Its protein product is CASCSGQGLLAQYF.

The chain links TRBV2 to TRBJ1-4; a weak D match, TRBD1 (5 bases). The CDR3 is 16 residues long. Deletions cut 4 bases from V and 8 bases from J, with 20 bases between. The V gene's germline CDR1 is SNHLY and CDR2 FYNNEI. CDR3 protein: CASSGGVFGQVEKLFF. CDR3 bases: TGTGCCAGCAGTGGGGGGGTTTTCGGACAAGTCGAAAAACTGTTTTTT.

This clone occurred many times. The junction does not match germline at one end; this may be a read error. The chain carries TRBV7-7 and TRBJ2-1; 9 nucleotides match TRBD2. The length of the CDR3 is 20 residues. From germline, CDR1 is SSHAT and CDR2 FNYEAQ (reference sequence). This chain's CDR3 is CASSLELAGAVMRGYNEQFF. CDR3 bases: TGTGCTAGCAGCTTAGAACTAGCGGGTGCGGTTATGCGGGGCTACAATGAGCAGTTCTTC.

The V gene is TRBV11-3, the J gene TRBJ1-5, with D hard to call. The germline gives CDR1 SGHNT, CDR2 YENEEA. The CDR3 spans 14 residues. Deletions cut 3 bases from V and 2 bases from J, with 8 bases between. The CDR3 sequence is CASSFGRGNQPQHF. The CDR3 DNA follows: TGTGCCAGCAGCTTCGGCCGAGGCAATCAGCCCCAGCATTTT. Variable domain in full (rest from reference TRBV11-3 and TRBJ1-5): EAGVVQSPRYKIIEKKQPVAFWCNPISGHNTLYWYLQNLGQGPELLIRYENEEAVDDSQLPKDRFSAERLKGVDSTLKIQPAELGDSAVYLCASSFGRGNQPQHFGDGTRLSIL.

A note on this clone: One end of the junction does not line up with germline, which may come from a read error. The chain joins TRBV7-2 to TRBJ1-5, with D uncertain. CDR1 and CDR2 (germline): SGHTA, FQGNSA. This CDR3 is built from 16 residues. The CDR3 DNA reads TGTGCGAGCAGCTTAGCTGGCTCTATTAGCAATCTGCCCCAGCATTTT. Its protein is CASSLAGSISNLPQHF.

This clone was recorded many times. The chain joins TRBV5-1 to TRBJ2-7; TRBD2 is a possible D gene (6 bases). Germline V gene sequence: CDR1 SGHRS, CDR2 YFSETQ. This CDR3 has 14 amino acids. V shed 0 bases and J shed 4 bases, with 11 bases lying between them. DNA of the CDR3: TGCGCCAGCAGCTTGGCCGGGACTGATTACGAGCAGTACTTC. Amino acid sequence: CASSLAGTDYEQYF.

This clone occurred many times. This rearrangement joins TRBV12-3 or TRBV12-4 to TRBJ2-3, with D maybe TRBD2 (5 bases). Trimming shortened V by 3 bases and J by 2 bases, and 12 bases separated the two germline ends. The CDR3 has 15 amino acids. The CDR3, as DNA: TGTGCCAGCAGTTTCTTTCGGGGTAACACAGATACGCAGTATTTT. It translates to CASSFFRGNTDTQYF.

This clone was detected many times. The J gene is TRBJ2-5, the V gene TRBV7-9; tentative D call: TRBD1 (5 bases). Germline CDR1 is SEHNR and CDR2 is FQNEAQ (reference sequence). This CDR3 has 14 residues. Trimming took 0 bases from V and 4 from J, leaving 9 bases between them. Here the CDR3 DNA reads TGTGCCAGCAGCTTAGCCAGGGATAGAGAGACCCAGTACTTC. Its translation: CASSLARDRETQYF.

This clone occurred a few times. A much larger clone is a single base away; this may be a read error. The chain links TRBV13 to TRBJ1-1; D gene ambiguous. The CDR3 sequence is 13 residues long. Germline values: CDR1 PRHDT, CDR2 FYEKMQ (reference sequence). The CDR3 loop is CSSSLRQNTEAFF. The CDR3 DNA reads TGTTCCAGCAGCTTGCGGCAGAACACTGAAGCTTTCTTT.

In its sample, this clone was seen many times. The V gene is TRBV7-9, the J gene TRBJ2-7, with 7 positions matching TRBD1. V shed 1 base and J 6 bases; nucleotides not matched to a gene: 3. Per germline, CDR1 SEHNR and CDR2 FQNEAQ (reference sequence). The length of the CDR3 is 13 residues. This CDR3 is CASSLGGGSEQYF. Here the CDR3 DNA reads TGTGCCAGCAGCTTAGGAGGGGGCAGCGAGCAGTACTTC.

Many counts were recorded for this clone. This chain uses TRBV2 with TRBJ1-2; a weak D match, TRBD1 (6 bases). V was pared by 5 bases and J by 2 bases, with 9 bases between. This CDR3 contains 13 residues. CDR1 SNHLY and CDR2 FYNNEI come from the germline V gene. In DNA, the CDR3 is TGTGCCAGCAGTCGGACAGTGAACTATGGCTACACCTTC. Translated, it gives CASSRTVNYGYTF.

In regard to this clone: This sequence may be a read error, since a much larger clone differs from it by one base. The chain employs TRBV6-1 and TRBJ2-7; 7 nucleotides align to TRBD1. The CDR3 is 13 amino acids. Germline V gives CDR1 MNHNS, CDR2 SASEGT. The ends lost 7 bases at V and 1 base at J; junction bases unmatched: 4. The CDR3: CASIRGQSYEQYF. CDR3 coding DNA: TGTGCCAGCATCCGGGGACAGTCCTACGAGCAGTACTTC.

As concerns this clone: This may be a read error: a much more frequent sequence differs by one nucleotide. Different DNA sequences within this sample yield the same CDR3. The chain couples TRBV4-1 to TRBJ1-4; no reliable D call. Germline CDR1 reads MGHRA; CDR2 reads YSYEKL. The CDR3 covers 14 residues. With 3 bases removed from V and 14 bases from J, the gap between germline ends came to 19 bases. CDR3 sequence: CASSQETDYALLFF. CDR3 in DNA: TGCGCCAGCAGCCAGGAGACTGACTACGCTCTTCTGTTTTTT.